These T cell receptor beta chains were read from a single sample in a study of T cell responses to AZD1222 COVID-19 vaccine. Only in-frame clones appear in the TCRdb table, and some are missing; sequencing was by immunoSEQ multiplex PCR. The sample contains approximately 130,000 clones, 88% of which appear only once. The material was peripheral blood, obtained 28 days after the second AZD1222 dose. The receptors stem from an adult who received the AZD1222 COVID-19 vaccine. CDR3s include the opening cysteine and the closing phenylalanine or tryptophan. Each record gives: V gene, J gene, D gene, clone size, CDR3 protein, CDR3 DNA. A D gene is named only where the DNA matches it firmly. Clone size is shown for a subset of rows, as once, few, many or a class of expanded clone.

v_gene: TRBV5-4; j_gene: TRBJ2-6; d_gene: .; abundance: .; CDR3aa: CASRSGLDSGANVLTF; CDR3nt: TGTGCCAGCAGATCCGGACTGGACAGTGGGGCCAACGTCCTGACTTTC
v_gene: TRBV27; j_gene: TRBJ2-5; d_gene: TRBD2; abundance: .; CDR3aa: CASSSATSGRGETQYF; CDR3nt: TGTGCCAGCAGTTCCGCGACTAGCGGGAGAGGAGAGACCCAGTACTTC
v_gene: TRBV9; j_gene: TRBJ2-5; d_gene: TRBD2; abundance: .; CDR3aa: CASSAKGLAGGLGETQYF; CDR3nt: TGTGCCAGCAGCGCCAAAGGACTAGCGGGGGGGCTTGGAGAGACCCAGTACTTC
v_gene: TRBV6-2/TRBV6-3; j_gene: TRBJ1-3; d_gene: .; abundance: .; CDR3aa: CASSYSESSGNTIYF; CDR3nt: TGTGCCAGCAGTTACTCCGAAAGCTCTGGAAACACCATATATTTT
v_gene: TRBV2; j_gene: TRBJ1-5; d_gene: .; abundance: .; CDR3aa: CASSGYSNQPQHF; CDR3nt: TGTGCCAGCAGTGGTTATAGCAATCAGCCCCAGCATTTT
v_gene: TRBV4-2; j_gene: TRBJ1-2; d_gene: .; abundance: .; CDR3aa: CASSQYGTLPNYGYTF; CDR3nt: TGTGCCAGCAGCCAATACGGGACACTTCCTAACTATGGCTACACCTTC
v_gene: TRBV4-1; j_gene: TRBJ2-1; d_gene: TRBD1; abundance: .; CDR3aa: CASSLGQGANNEQFF; CDR3nt: TGCGCCAGCAGCCTAGGACAGGGGGCTAACAATGAGCAGTTCTTC
v_gene: TRBV4-3; j_gene: TRBJ1-1; d_gene: .; abundance: .; CDR3aa: CASSPLGAGNMNTEAFF; CDR3nt: TGCGCCAGCAGCCCTCTCGGAGCAGGGAACATGAACACTGAAGCTTTCTTT
v_gene: TRBV5-1; j_gene: TRBJ2-5; d_gene: TRBD2; abundance: few; CDR3aa: CASSLALAGQETQYF; CDR3nt: TGCGCCAGCAGCTTGGCACTAGCGGGGCAAGAGACCCAGTACTTC
v_gene: TRBV11-2; j_gene: TRBJ2-7; d_gene: .; abundance: .; CDR3aa: CASSPRVEGYEQYF; CDR3nt: TGTGCCAGCAGCCCCCGAGTAGAGGGTTACGAGCAGTACTTC
v_gene: TRBV6-1; j_gene: TRBJ2-1; d_gene: .; abundance: once; CDR3aa: CASSEGDLSYNEQFF; CDR3nt: TGTGCCAGCAGTGAGGGGGACCTCTCCTACAATGAGCAGTTCTTC
v_gene: TRBV29-1; j_gene: TRBJ2-7; d_gene: TRBD1; abundance: .; CDR3aa: CSANWDRDEQYF; CDR3nt: TGCAGCGCCAACTGGGACAGGGACGAGCAGTACTTC
v_gene: TRBV7-8; j_gene: TRBJ2-2; d_gene: .; abundance: .; CDR3aa: CASSPGGPTAQGGELFF; CDR3nt: TGTGCCAGCAGTCCTGGCGGTCCGACAGCCCAGGGTGGGGAGCTGTTTTTT
v_gene: TRBV12-3/TRBV12-4; j_gene: TRBJ1-3; d_gene: .; abundance: .; CDR3aa: CASSFTGNTIYF; CDR3nt: TGTGCCAGCAGTTTTACTGGAAACACCATATATTTT
v_gene: TRBV6-5; j_gene: TRBJ2-7; d_gene: .; abundance: .; CDR3aa: CASSYSGMSSYEQYF; CDR3nt: TGTGCCAGCAGTTACTCTGGAATGAGCTCCTACGAGCAGTACTTC
v_gene: TRBV7-2; j_gene: TRBJ2-1; d_gene: TRBD2; abundance: .; CDR3aa: CASSRGGLWNEQFF; CDR3nt: TGTGCCAGCAGCCGCGGGGGGTTATGGAATGAGCAGTTCTTC
v_gene: TRBV5-1; j_gene: TRBJ1-1; d_gene: .; abundance: .; CDR3aa: CASSLEQSMNTEAFF; CDR3nt: TGCGCCAGCAGCTTGGAACAGAGCATGAACACTGAAGCTTTCTTT
v_gene: TRBV5-1; j_gene: TRBJ2-7; d_gene: .; abundance: .; CDR3aa: CASSPTGTLEEQYF; CDR3nt: TGCGCCAGCAGCCCGACCGGGACATTGGAAGAGCAGTACTTC
v_gene: TRBV30; j_gene: TRBJ2-7; d_gene: TRBD1; abundance: few; CDR3aa: CAWSGSGQTGEQYF; CDR3nt: TGTGCCTGGAGTGGGTCGGGACAGACCGGGGAGCAGTACTTC
v_gene: TRBV9; j_gene: TRBJ1-1; d_gene: .; abundance: .; CDR3aa: CASSPDILQDTEAFF; CDR3nt: TGTGCCAGCAGCCCGGACATCCTGCAAGATACTGAAGCTTTCTTT
v_gene: TRBV7-3; j_gene: TRBJ1-6; d_gene: .; abundance: .; CDR3aa: CASSRGAADNSPLHF; CDR3nt: TGTGCCAGCAGCAGAGGGGCCGCGGATAATTCACCCCTCCACTTT
v_gene: TRBV5-1; j_gene: TRBJ1-5; d_gene: .; abundance: .; CDR3aa: CASSQSGGHNQPQHF; CDR3nt: TGCGCCAGCAGTCAGTCAGGAGGGCATAATCAGCCCCAGCATTTT
v_gene: TRBV19; j_gene: TRBJ1-5; d_gene: TRBD1; abundance: .; CDR3aa: CASRGTGFKPQHF; CDR3nt: TGTGCCAGTAGAGGGACAGGGTTTAAGCCCCAGCATTTT
v_gene: TRBV5-1; j_gene: TRBJ2-5; d_gene: .; abundance: once; CDR3aa: CASSLVAAQETQYF; CDR3nt: TGCGCCAGCAGCTTGGTGGCAGCCCAAGAGACCCAGTACTTC
v_gene: TRBV11-3; j_gene: TRBJ2-1; d_gene: .; abundance: once; CDR3aa: CASSGGADQQFF; CDR3nt: TGTGCCAGCAGCGGTGGGGCCGATCAGCAGTTCTTC
v_gene: TRBV19; j_gene: TRBJ2-5; d_gene: .; abundance: .; CDR3aa: CASSTRETQYF; CDR3nt: TGTGCCAGTAGTACTAGAGAGACCCAGTACTTC
v_gene: TRBV7-9; j_gene: TRBJ2-7; d_gene: TRBD1; abundance: .; CDR3aa: CASSSDRGLAQYF; CDR3nt: TGTGCCAGCAGCTCGGACAGGGGGCTCGCGCAGTACTTC
v_gene: TRBV7-2; j_gene: TRBJ2-5; d_gene: TRBD2; abundance: once; CDR3aa: CASSPRGSGVPETQYF; CDR3nt: TGTGCCAGCAGCCCTCGCGGTAGCGGGGTCCCAGAGACCCAGTACTTC
v_gene: TRBV27; j_gene: TRBJ2-2; d_gene: .; abundance: .; CDR3aa: CASRISSGYGTGELFF; CDR3nt: TGTGCCAGCAGAATCTCCTCTGGGTACGGCACCGGGGAGCTGTTTTTT
v_gene: TRBV5-4; j_gene: TRBJ1-1; d_gene: .; abundance: .; CDR3aa: CASSLAPGSDTEAFF; CDR3nt: TGTGCCAGCAGCTTGGCCCCAGGGTCAGACACTGAAGCTTTCTTT
v_gene: TRBV4-3; j_gene: TRBJ1-5; d_gene: .; abundance: few; CDR3aa: CASSQDRRNNQPQHF; CDR3nt: TGCGCCAGCAGCCAAGACCGGAGGAACAATCAGCCCCAGCATTTT
v_gene: TRBV2; j_gene: TRBJ2-1; d_gene: TRBD2; abundance: once; CDR3aa: CASSEQGGSSYNEQFF; CDR3nt: TGTGCCAGCAGTGAACAAGGCGGGAGTTCCTACAATGAGCAGTTCTTC